These 27 T cell receptor beta chains were all obtained from the same sample, sequenced in a study of blood T cell repertoires in COVID-19. Repertoires were generated with immunoSEQ multiplex PCR, while TCRdb's copy carries only in-frame clones and drops some. Of a few hundred thousand clones listed, about 87% were seen once; the top ten hold about 6.2%. The sample comprised peripheral blood. These receptors were obtained from a man aged 55 to 69 who had recovered from COVID-19.

This clone has only one observation. The CDR3 nucleotides are TGTGCCAGCAGTTACCCCCGTGTAACCGGGGAGCTGTTTTTT. Protein sequence: CASSYPRVTGELFF. The chain has TRBV6-2 or TRBV6-3 and TRBJ2-2; D gene uncertain. The CDR3 is 14 residues long. Trimming cost V 2 bases and J 5 bases, with 9 bases left between them. Germline assignment: CDR1 MNHEY and CDR2 SVGEGT.

This clone was counted a few times. The chain joins TRBV27 to TRBJ1-1, with 9 bases lining up with TRBD1. From germline, CDR1 is MNHEY and CDR2 SMNVEV (reference sequence). Trimming removed 5 bases from V and 5 bases from J; junction bases left unmatched: 6. The CDR3 is made up of 14 amino acids. In DNA, the CDR3 is TGTGCCAGCAGTAGGACAGGGGTCGGGACTGAAGCTTTCTTT. As protein: CASSRTGVGTEAFF.

The chain couples TRBV7-3 to TRBJ2-3, with TRBD1 matching over 9 bases. This CDR3 region has 13 residues. The ends lost 5 bases at V and 6 bases at J; junction bases unmatched: 3. Germline V CDR1 and CDR2: SGHTA, FQGTGA. CDR3 loop: CASSRGQGDTQYF. DNA of the CDR3: TGTGCCAGCAGCCGCGGACAGGGGGATACGCAGTATTTT.

This chain links TRBV24-1 with TRBJ2-2, with 9 bases aligning to TRBD1. With V trimmed by 3 bases and J by 4 bases, 8 bases remained unmatched. CDR3 length: 17 residues. CDR1 is KGHDR and CDR2 is SFDVKD in the germline V gene. DNA of the CDR3: TGTGCCACCAGTGATCCTCCGGGACAGGGTAGCACCGGGGAGCTGTTTTTT. Translation gives CATSDPPGQGSTGELFF.

The chain joins TRBV5-1 to TRBJ1-4; 9 nucleotides align to TRBD1. V lost 0 bases and J lost 6; bases outside the gene matches: 3. The CDR3 totals 15 residues. In germline, CDR1 is SGHRS, CDR2 YFSETQ. CDR3 sequence (DNA): TGCGCCAGCAGCTTGGGGGACAGGGTGGATGAAAAACTGTTTTTT. Its translation: CASSLGDRVDEKLFF.

This chain joins TRBV7-8 and TRBJ2-1, with TRBD2 as a possible D gene (6 bases). V lost 0 bases and J lost 8, with 17 bases in between. This CDR3 contains 16 residues. The germline V gene has CDR1 SGHVS and CDR2 FQNEAQ. CDR3 loop: CASSLAGRPSAHEQFF. The CDR3, as DNA: TGTGCCAGCAGCTTAGCCGGGAGACCGTCAGCCCATGAGCAGTTCTTC.

The chain uses TRBV2 and TRBJ2-7; weak D call: TRBD1 (5 bases). Per germline, CDR1 SNHLY and CDR2 FYNNEI. CDR3 length equals 13 residues. Trimming left V 5 bases short and J 2 bases short, with 10 bases between. This CDR3 reads CASSKDIPYEQYF. The CDR3 bases are TGTGCCAGCAGTAAGGACATACCCTACGAGCAGTACTTC. Variable domain in full (rest from reference TRBV2 and TRBJ2-7): EPEVTQTPSHQVTQMGQEVILRCVPISNHLYFYWYRQILGQKVEFLVSFYNNEISEKSEIFDDQFSVERPDGSNFTLKIRSTKLEDSAMYFCASSKDIPYEQYFGPGTRLTVT.

The chain employs TRBV9 and TRBJ2-6; TRBD1 might be the D (6 bases). The germline CDR1 and CDR2 sequences are SGDLS and YYNGEE. The CDR3 totals 15 residues. V was shortened by 4 bases and J by 2 bases, with 10 bases between the two germline ends. Here the CDR3 reads CASSLQGAGANVLTF. The CDR3 nucleotides are TGTGCCAGCAGCTTACAGGGTGCTGGGGCCAACGTCCTGACTTTC.

The chain joins TRBV24-1 to TRBJ1-5, with D perhaps TRBD1 (5 bases). This CDR3 is built from 13 residues. CDR1 and CDR2 from the germline V gene are KGHDR and SFDVKD. Trimming took off 2 bases at V and 5 bases at J, with 6 bases between the two ends. Here the CDR3 reads CATSDWGDQPQHF. CDR3 in DNA: TGTGCCACCAGTGATTGGGGGGATCAGCCCCAGCATTTT.

V is TRBV24-1 and J is TRBJ2-5, with D tentatively TRBD2 (6 bases). Germline lookup yields CDR1 KGHDR and CDR2 SFDVKD. This CDR3 comprises 13 residues. Trimming pared 5 bases from V and 4 bases from J, leaving 10 bases between. CDR3 DNA: TGTGCCACCAGTGCGGGGGTTGCAGAGACCCAGTACTTC. Amino acids: CATSAGVAETQYF.

This clone was picked up a small number of times. The chain is built from TRBV5-1 and TRBJ1-1, with D maybe TRBD1 (6 bases). Germline CDR1 and CDR2: SGHRS and YFSETQ. CDR3 length: 17 residues. Trimming cost V 4 bases and J 4 bases, with 23 bases left between them. CDR3 sequence reads: CASSGLLGGGMSTEAFF. In nucleotides, the CDR3 is TGCGCCAGCAGCGGCTTATTAGGGGGTGGGATGTCCACTGAAGCTTTCTTT.

J is TRBJ2-3 and V is TRBV19; tentatively, D is TRBD2 (6 bases). The germline V gene encodes CDR1 LNHDA and CDR2 SQIVND (reference sequence). There are 13 residues in the CDR3. Trimming removed 6 bases from V and 4 bases from J, with 11 bases in between. This chain's CDR3 is CASRRRDPDTQYF. The DNA of the CDR3 is TGTGCCAGTAGACGGCGGGACCCAGATACGCAGTATTTT.

The chain recombines TRBV3-1 (or the pseudogene TRBV3-2) with TRBJ2-3, with a tentative D call TRBD2 (5 bases). This CDR3 comprises 14 residues. Trimming cost V 3 bases and J 5 bases, with 12 bases left between them. Germline V gene sequence: CDR1 LGHDT, CDR2 YNNKEL (reference sequence). The CDR3 DNA reads as TGTGCCAGCAGCCATCCCCAGAGCGGAGATACGCAGTATTTT. It encodes CASSHPQSGDTQYF.

V and J are TRBV9 and TRBJ2-3, with 13 nucleotides matching TRBD2. The V gene's germline CDR1 is SGDLS and CDR2 YYNGEE. The CDR3 is made up of 16 amino acids. V was pared by 4 bases and J by 5 bases, with 7 bases of the junction left unmatched. The CDR3 here is CASSLTSGGGLDTQYF. In nucleotides, the CDR3 is TGTGCCAGCAGCCTCACTAGCGGGGGGGGCCTAGATACGCAGTATTTT.

The chain couples TRBV3-1 (or the pseudogene TRBV3-2) to TRBJ2-5, with D possibly TRBD2 on 5 matching bases. Trimming took off 1 base at V and 6 bases at J, with 12 bases between the two ends. CDR1 is LGHDT, CDR2 YNNKEL, per germline (reference sequence). The CDR3 extends over 14 amino acids. CDR3 region: CASSQATSRQTQYF. As DNA, the CDR3 is TGTGCCAGCAGCCAAGCTACTAGTAGACAGACCCAGTACTTC.

Only a few counts were recorded for this clone. This chain connects TRBV7-7 to TRBJ2-1; TRBD2 is a possible D gene (5 bases). V lost 5 bases and J lost 10, with 21 bases in between. Germline lookup yields CDR1 SSHAT and CDR2 FNYEAQ (reference sequence). CDR3 length: 15 amino acids. The CDR3 nucleotides read TGTGCCAGCAGCCTCGGGGATTTCTCTAAGGGAGAGCAGTTCTTC. It translates to CASSLGDFSKGEQFF.

This clone was seen a few times. The chain couples TRBV9 to TRBJ2-1; 13 positions match TRBD2. Germline values: CDR1 SGDLS, CDR2 YYNGEE. The CDR3 spans 14 residues. Germline trimming cut 3 bases from V and 7 bases from J; bases unmatched to any gene: 1. The CDR3 bases are TGTGCCAGCAGCGGGGGACTAGCGGGAAATGAGCAGTTCTTC. Its protein is CASSGGLAGNEQFF.

In DNA, the CDR3 is TGCGCCAGCAGCCAGAAGACAGGGGGCTCGGACATTCAGTACTTC. Its protein is CASSQKTGGSDIQYF. This chain connects TRBV5-1 to TRBJ2-4, with TRBD1 matching 10 bases. The CDR3 runs to 15 residues. Trimming at V came to 4 bases and at J to 8 bases, leaving 9 bases not matched to a gene. Per the germline V gene, CDR1 is SGHRS and CDR2 is YFSETQ.

On this clone itself: Distinct nucleotide sequences in the sample also encode this CDR3. This chain joins TRBV7-9 and TRBJ2-6, with TRBD2 identical over 7 bases. CDR1 is SEHNR and CDR2 is FQNEAQ in the germline V gene (reference sequence). With V trimmed by 5 bases and J by 0 bases, 1 base remained unmatched. This CDR3 spans 15 amino acids. CDR3 protein: CASSPGGSGANVLTF. The CDR3 coding sequence is TGTGCCAGCAGCCCGGGGGGCTCTGGGGCCAACGTCCTGACTTTC.

The chain is built from TRBV10-2 and TRBJ2-3; 8 bases fit TRBD1. J was trimmed by 2 bases and V by 6 bases; bases with no gene match: 7. CDR1 is WSHSY, CDR2 SAAADI, per germline. There are 15 residues in the CDR3. DNA of the CDR3: TGCGCCAGCAGCGACAGGGGATATAACACAGATACGCAGTATTTT. Its translation is CASSDRGYNTDTQYF.

V is TRBV11-2 and J is TRBJ2-1; TRBD1 aligns across 7 bases. The junction had 9 bases not matched to a gene; V was cut back by 4 bases and J by 0 bases. The CDR3 consists of 17 residues. Germline V lookup: CDR1 SGHAT, CDR2 FQNNGV. The chain's CDR3 is CASSSRGWAPSYNEQFF. In DNA, the CDR3 is TGTGCCAGCAGCTCCAGGGGGTGGGCGCCCTCCTACAATGAGCAGTTCTTC.

The chain uses TRBV7-9 and TRBJ1-5, with a weak D call TRBD1 (5 bases). Deletions cut 6 bases from V and 4 bases from J, with 10 bases between. Germline V gene data show CDR1 as SEHNR and CDR2 as FQNEAQ (reference sequence). This CDR3 has 13 amino acids. This chain's CDR3 is CASRDIRNQPQHF. Written as DNA, the CDR3 is TGTGCCAGCAGGGACATCCGTAATCAGCCCCAGCATTTT.

J is TRBJ2-2 and V is TRBV6-5, with D perhaps TRBD1 (6 bases). The germline CDR1 and CDR2 sequences are MNHEY and SVGAGI. V was shortened by 6 bases and J by 1 base, with 9 bases between the two germline ends. The CDR3 covers 14 residues. CDR3: CASRTGQNTGELFF. CDR3 coding DNA: TGTGCCAGCAGGACGGGACAGAACACCGGGGAGCTGTTTTTT.

The chain combines TRBV7-2 with TRBJ1-1, with D hard to call. The CDR3 runs to 13 residues. The V and J ends lost 5 bases and 0 bases respectively, with 7 bases between them. Germline lookup yields CDR1 SGHTA and CDR2 FQGNSA. CDR3 nucleotides: TGTGCCAGCAGCCTTTACTTGAACACTGAAGCTTTCTTT. Translated: CASSLYLNTEAFF.

V and J are TRBV5-1 and TRBJ2-7; D might be TRBD1 (5 bases). The germline V and J ends were trimmed by 0 bases and 0 bases, with 7 bases remaining between them. The CDR3 has 14 residues. Looked up from germline, CDR1 is SGHRS and CDR2 is YFSETQ. DNA of the CDR3: TGCGCCAGCAGCTTGGACAGGAGCTCCTACGAGCAGTACTTC. Protein: CASSLDRSSYEQYF.

V is TRBV28 and J is TRBJ2-7, with 9 nucleotides matching TRBD1. Trimming cost V 5 bases and J 4 bases; bases outside gene matches: 3. This CDR3 has 13 residues. CDR1 is MDHEN and CDR2 is SYDVKM in the germline V gene. The CDR3, as DNA: TGTGCCAGCAGTGGACAGGGGATTTACGAGCAGTACTTC. Amino acid sequence: CASSGQGIYEQYF.

The V and J genes are TRBV19 and TRBJ1-1; TRBD1 aligns across 8 bases. CDR1 and CDR2 (germline): LNHDA, SQIVND (reference sequence). CDR3 length: 14 amino acids. J was trimmed by 5 bases and V by 6 bases; bases with no gene match: 8. The CDR3 sequence is CASRKQGEDTEAFF. Here the CDR3 DNA reads TGTGCCAGTAGAAAACAGGGGGAAGATACTGAAGCTTTCTTT.